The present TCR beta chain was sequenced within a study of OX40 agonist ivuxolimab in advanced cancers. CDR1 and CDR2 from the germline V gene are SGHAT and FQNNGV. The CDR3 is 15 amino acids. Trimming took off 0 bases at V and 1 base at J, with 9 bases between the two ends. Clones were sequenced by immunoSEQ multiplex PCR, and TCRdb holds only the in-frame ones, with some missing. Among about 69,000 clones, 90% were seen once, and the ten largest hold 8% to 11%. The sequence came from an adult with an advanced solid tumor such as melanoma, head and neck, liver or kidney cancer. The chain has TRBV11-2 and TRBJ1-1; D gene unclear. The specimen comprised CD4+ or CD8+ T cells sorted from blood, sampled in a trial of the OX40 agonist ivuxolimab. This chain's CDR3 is CASSLEAGKNTEAFF. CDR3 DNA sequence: TGTGCCAGCAGCTTAGAGGCGGGAAAGAACACTGAAGCTTTCTTT. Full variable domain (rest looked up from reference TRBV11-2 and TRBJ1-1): EAGVAQSPRYKIIEKRQSVAFWCNPISGHATLYWYQQILGQGPKLLIQFQNNGVVDDSQLPKDRFSAERLKGVDSTLKIQPAKLEDSAVYLCASSLEAGKNTEAFFGQGTRLTVV.